The rows below give T cell receptor beta chains drawn from one sample of a study of technical replicates of blood from a handful of donors. Profiled with immunoSEQ multiplex PCR; TCRdb holds only in-frame clones, not every one. The data show tens of thousands of clones, more than 95% seen once. The material sequenced was T cells isolated from PBMCs. The receptors come from a human donor in good health. CDR3s include the opening cysteine and the closing phenylalanine or tryptophan. The order of the fields is CDR3 protein, CDR3 DNA, clone size, J gene, V gene, D gene. A D gene is named only where the DNA matches it firmly. Size values are once, few and many counts, or a class for expanded clones, and some rows have none.

CDR3aa: CASRSTGLAGQETQYF
CDR3nt: TGTGCCAGCAGATCTACAGGTCTAGCGGGACAAGAGACCCAGTACTTC
abundance: .
j_gene: TRBJ2-5
v_gene: TRBV28
d_gene: TRBD2

CDR3aa: CASSLDRQGAGHEQYF
CDR3nt: TGTGCCAGCAGCTTAGATAGACAGGGCGCGGGGCACGAGCAGTACTTC
abundance: .
j_gene: TRBJ2-7
v_gene: TRBV5-4
d_gene: .

CDR3aa: CASSLGRGGSTDTQYF
CDR3nt: TGCGCCAGCAGCTTGGGCAGGGGCGGGAGCACAGATACGCAGTATTTT
abundance: .
j_gene: TRBJ2-3
v_gene: TRBV5-1
d_gene: .

CDR3aa: CSAAWGGIYGYTF
CDR3nt: TGCAGCGCCGCTTGGGGGGGGATCTATGGCTACACCTTC
abundance: .
j_gene: TRBJ1-2
v_gene: TRBV29-1
d_gene: .

CDR3aa: CASSLGPGEQFF
CDR3nt: TGTGCCAGCAGCTTAGGTCCGGGTGAGCAGTTCTTC
abundance: once
j_gene: TRBJ2-1
v_gene: TRBV7-9
d_gene: .

CDR3aa: CASSYHMGSSSDYTF
CDR3nt: TGTGCCAGCAGTTACCACATGGGGAGTTCTTCGGACTACACCTTC
abundance: .
j_gene: TRBJ1-2
v_gene: TRBV6-5
d_gene: .

CDR3aa: CATSRDRPSAGGPSAYNEQFF
CDR3nt: TGTGCCACCAGCAGAGATCGTCCCTCAGCGGGAGGGCCGTCCGCCTACAATGAGCAGTTCTTC
abundance: .
j_gene: TRBJ2-1
v_gene: TRBV15
d_gene: TRBD2

CDR3aa: CASSSYGGYEQYF
CDR3nt: TGTGCCAGCAGTTCGTACGGAGGATACGAGCAGTACTTC
abundance: .
j_gene: TRBJ2-7
v_gene: TRBV6-5
d_gene: .

CDR3aa: CASSPEFSRDREQYF
CDR3nt: TGTGCCAGCAGCCCTGAGTTTAGCCGCGACCGGGAGCAGTACTTC
abundance: .
j_gene: TRBJ2-7
v_gene: TRBV5-4
d_gene: .

CDR3aa: CASSNNRDLYGYTF
CDR3nt: TGTGCCAGCAGCAATAACAGGGACCTCTATGGCTACACCTTC
abundance: .
j_gene: TRBJ1-2
v_gene: TRBV9
d_gene: .

CDR3aa: CATSSRLALWYQETQYF
CDR3nt: TGTGCCACCAGCAGTAGACTAGCTCTTTGGTACCAAGAGACCCAGTACTTC
abundance: once
j_gene: TRBJ2-5
v_gene: TRBV15
d_gene: TRBD2

CDR3aa: CASSDSASGGSDEQFF
CDR3nt: TGTGCCAGCAGTGACTCGGCTAGCGGGGGGTCAGATGAGCAGTTCTTC
abundance: .
j_gene: TRBJ2-1
v_gene: TRBV6-4
d_gene: TRBD2

CDR3aa: CAWSRSGGVETQYF
CDR3nt: TGTGCCTGGAGTAGGTCGGGCGGGGTAGAGACCCAGTACTTC
abundance: .
j_gene: TRBJ2-5
v_gene: TRBV30
d_gene: .

CDR3aa: CASSPGHTGELFF
CDR3nt: TGTGCCAGCTCACCCGGTCACACCGGGGAGCTGTTTTTT
abundance: .
j_gene: TRBJ2-2
v_gene: TRBV18
d_gene: .

CDR3aa: CASSTLRGPGVIVAEKLFF
CDR3nt: TGTGCCAGCAGTACCCTTCGCGGGCCGGGGGTGATTGTTGCGGAAAAACTGTTTTTT
abundance: once
j_gene: TRBJ1-4
v_gene: TRBV27
d_gene: .

CDR3aa: CASTNGIRNTEAFF
CDR3nt: TGTGCCAGCACCAACGGGATACGGAACACTGAAGCTTTCTTT
abundance: .
j_gene: TRBJ1-1
v_gene: TRBV6-6
d_gene: .

CDR3aa: CASSLDLGLAGVETQYF
CDR3nt: TGTGCCAGCAGCTTAGATCTCGGACTAGCGGGGGTAGAGACCCAGTACTTC
abundance: .
j_gene: TRBJ2-5
v_gene: TRBV11-3
d_gene: TRBD2

CDR3aa: CASSEGSPGLNQPQHF
CDR3nt: TGCGCCAGCAGCGAGGGTTCCCCGGGATTAAATCAGCCCCAGCATTTT
abundance: many
j_gene: TRBJ1-5
v_gene: TRBV5-1
d_gene: .

CDR3aa: CASSQGFRGRIDEQYF
CDR3nt: TGCGCCAGCAGCCAAGGTTTCAGGGGGCGCATTGACGAGCAGTACTTC
abundance: once
j_gene: TRBJ2-7
v_gene: TRBV4-1
d_gene: TRBD1

CDR3aa: CASSQSLSVNTEAFF
CDR3nt: TGCGCCAGCAGCCAAAGCTTAAGTGTGAACACTGAAGCTTTCTTT
abundance: .
j_gene: TRBJ1-1
v_gene: TRBV4-1
d_gene: .

CDR3aa: CASSRDRVGEQYF
CDR3nt: TGTGCCAGTAGTAGAGACAGGGTTGGAGAGCAGTACTTC
abundance: once
j_gene: TRBJ2-7
v_gene: TRBV19
d_gene: TRBD1

CDR3aa: CASSLQGNTEAFF
CDR3nt: TGTGCCAGCAGTTTACAGGGTAACACTGAAGCTTTCTTT
abundance: .
j_gene: TRBJ1-1
v_gene: TRBV27
d_gene: .